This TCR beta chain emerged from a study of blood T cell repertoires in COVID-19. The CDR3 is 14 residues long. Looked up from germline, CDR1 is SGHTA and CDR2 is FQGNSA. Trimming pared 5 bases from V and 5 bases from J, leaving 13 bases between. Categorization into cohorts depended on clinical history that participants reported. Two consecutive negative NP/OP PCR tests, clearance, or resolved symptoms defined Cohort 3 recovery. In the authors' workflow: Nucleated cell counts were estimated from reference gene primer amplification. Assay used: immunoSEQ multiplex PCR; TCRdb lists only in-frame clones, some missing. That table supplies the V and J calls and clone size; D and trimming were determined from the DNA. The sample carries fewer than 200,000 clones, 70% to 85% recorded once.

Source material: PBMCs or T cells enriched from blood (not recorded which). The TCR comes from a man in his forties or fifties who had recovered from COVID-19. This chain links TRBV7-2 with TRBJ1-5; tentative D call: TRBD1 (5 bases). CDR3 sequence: CASSPSGSDQPQHF. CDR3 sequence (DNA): TGTGCCAGCAGCCCCTCAGGGTCCGATCAGCCCCAGCATTTT.